A selection of T cell receptor beta chains follows, all from one sample in a study of T cell responses to AZD1222 COVID-19 vaccine. Sequencing used immunoSEQ multiplex PCR; TCRdb keeps in-frame clones, though not all of them. Of over 100,000 clones in the sample, around 87% were seen once. Sequencing was performed on peripheral blood, taken on day 0 of AZD1222 vaccination. Every receptor here comes from an adult in good health. The CDR3 runs from the conserved cysteine through the conserved F or W. The D gene is left open where the match is weak. Clone size, where shown, is once, few, many, or a class for clones that have expanded.

v_call	cdr3_length	d_call	clone_size	j_call	cdr3_aa	cdr3_nt
TRBV3-1/TRBV3-2	15	TRBD2	.	TRBJ2-3	CASRPTSGGRDTQYF	TGTGCCAGCAGACCGACTAGCGGGGGAAGGGATACGCAGTATTTT
TRBV9	13	.	once	TRBJ1-4	CASPDGGKEKLFF	TGTGCCAGTCCCGACGGGGGGAAGGAAAAACTGTTTTTT
TRBV14	13	TRBD1	.	TRBJ2-1	CASSSTGGGEQFF	TGTGCCAGCAGCTCAACAGGGGGCGGTGAGCAGTTCTTC
TRBV5-4	17	TRBD1	.	TRBJ2-7	CASSQDGPGQGVSEQYF	TGTGCCAGCAGCCAAGACGGACCGGGACAGGGGGTCTCCGAGCAGTACTTC
TRBV6-5	14	TRBD1	.	TRBJ2-5	CASRTTGGRETQYF	TGTGCCAGCAGGACAACAGGGGGCAGGGAGACCCAGTACTTC
TRBV2	18	TRBD2	.	TRBJ2-1	CASSEWLAGGVSYNEQFF	TGTGCCAGCAGTGAGTGGCTAGCGGGGGGCGTAAGCTACAATGAGCAGTTCTTC
TRBV11-3	14	.	.	TRBJ2-5	CASSLGSGSETQYF	TGTGCCAGCAGCTTAGGGTCGGGATCAGAGACCCAGTACTTC
TRBV2	13	.	few	TRBJ1-2	CASSRQVLGGYTF	TGTGCCAGCAGTCGACAGGTTCTGGGTGGCTACACCTTC
TRBV4-1	16	TRBD2	few	TRBJ2-2	CASSPGTSGGTGELFF	TGCGCCAGCAGCCCCGGGACTAGCGGGGGTACCGGGGAGCTGTTTTTT
TRBV7-9	16	TRBD1	once	TRBJ2-7	CASSSPGDRSSYEQYF	TGTGCCAGCAGCTCACCGGGGGACAGGAGCTCCTACGAGCAGTACTTC
TRBV6-6	15	TRBD2	.	TRBJ2-7	CASSDPGLAGYEQYF	TGTGCCAGCAGTGACCCGGGACTAGCGGGCTACGAGCAGTACTTC
TRBV11-3	13	.	.	TRBJ1-3	CASSPDAGNTIYF	TGTGCCAGTTCGCCAGATGCTGGAAACACCATATATTTT
TRBV6-5	15	.	.	TRBJ2-7	CASSSPGRGAYEQYF	TGTGCCAGCAGTTCTCCGGGGCGGGGAGCCTACGAGCAGTACTTC
TRBV5-1	14	TRBD1	.	TRBJ1-1	CASSTRTGGFEAFF	TGCGCCAGCAGCACGCGGACAGGGGGCTTTGAAGCTTTCTTT
TRBV7-9	16	.	.	TRBJ2-3	CASSFVLGPGIDTQYF	TGTGCCAGCAGCTTTGTTCTGGGACCTGGGATAGATACGCAGTATTTT
TRBV24-1	13	.	.	TRBJ2-5	CATSDFLQETQYF	TGTGCCACCAGTGATTTCCTACAGGAGACCCAGTACTTC
TRBV7-2	15	TRBD1	.	TRBJ1-2	CASRPNRGRDYGYTF	TGTGCCAGCAGACCGAACAGGGGGCGCGACTATGGCTACACCTTC
TRBV27	13	.	.	TRBJ2-3	CASSYYYTDTQYF	TGTGCCAGCAGTTACTATTACACAGATACGCAGTATTTT
TRBV11-2	12	.	.	TRBJ2-2	CATSLNAGELFF	TGTGCCACCAGTTTAAACGCTGGGGAGCTGTTTTTT
TRBV2	17	TRBD1	.	TRBJ2-1	CASRLIGTGFLSNEQFF	TGTGCCAGCAGGCTTATAGGGACAGGGTTTTTGAGCAATGAGCAGTTCTTC
TRBV27	15	TRBD1	.	TRBJ1-1	CASSPRGQLNTEAFF	TGTGCCAGCAGTCCCCGGGGACAGCTGAACACTGAAGCTTTCTTT
TRBV7-9	14	.	.	TRBJ1-4	CASNMLGRTEKLFF	TGTGCCAGCAACATGCTTGGACGGACTGAAAAACTGTTTTTT
TRBV24-1	17	.	.	TRBJ2-1	CATSETKTDFPYNEQFF	TGTGCCACCAGTGAAACCAAGACCGACTTCCCCTACAATGAGCAGTTCTTC
TRBV5-1	15	.	.	TRBJ2-7	CASSLDGTGTYEQYF	TGCGCCAGCAGCTTGGATGGGACGGGTACCTACGAGCAGTACTTC
TRBV28	14	TRBD1	.	TRBJ1-1	CASATGGIETEAFF	TGTGCCAGCGCGACAGGGGGCATCGAGACTGAAGCTTTCTTT
TRBV10-1	14	TRBD1	.	TRBJ1-6	CASSEGQEHSPLHF	TGCGCCAGCAGTGAAGGACAGGAGCATTCACCCCTCCACTTT